The 5 T cell receptor beta chains below were found in one sample sequenced in a study of blood T cell repertoires in COVID-19. Repertoires were generated with immunoSEQ multiplex PCR, while TCRdb's copy carries only in-frame clones and drops some. This table has 300,000 to 400,000 clones, 88% appearing once. The material sequenced was peripheral blood. The receptors were gathered from a woman between 70 and 85 years old with COVID-19, enrolled during active disease.

This chain joins TRBV15 and TRBJ2-3; no clear D. Germline V lookup: CDR1 LNHNV, CDR2 YYDKDF (reference sequence). The ends were cut back, 0 bases at V and 4 bases at J, with 5 bases in the middle. The CDR3 has 13 residues. CDR3 DNA sequence: TGTGCCACCAGCAGAGATCTCCCAGATACGCAGTATTTT. It yields the protein CATSRDLPDTQYF.

In this sample, this clone turned up once. The CDR3 nucleotides read TGCGCCAGCAGTGTAACCGCAGGGACTGAAGCTTTCTTT. Its protein product is CASSVTAGTEAFF. This rearrangement joins TRBV10-1 to TRBJ1-1; maybe TRBD1 (5 bases). V shed 4 bases and J shed 5 bases, with 11 bases lying between them. Germline CDR1 is WNHNN and CDR2 is SYGVQD (reference sequence). This CDR3 is built from 13 residues.

This clone showed up many times. The genes are TRBV18 and TRBJ1-4, with D possibly being TRBD1 (5 bases). The germline CDR1 and CDR2 sequences are KGHSH and LQKENI. The CDR3 loop spans 13 amino acids. V lost 4 bases and J lost 10, with 13 bases in between. The CDR3 nucleotides are TGTGCCAGCTCACGTGATTCCAGGGCAAAACTGTTTTTT. It encodes CASSRDSRAKLFF.

The chain joins TRBV6-5 to TRBJ1-2; TRBD1 agrees at 7 bases. The CDR3 extends over 15 amino acids. The V gene end was trimmed by 6 bases and the J gene end by 5 bases; junction bases not matched to a gene: 12. Germline V gene data show CDR1 as MNHEY and CDR2 as SVGAGI. For the CDR3, the DNA is TGTGCCAGCAGGACCTCTCGGGACAGCCCATATGGCTACACCTTC. Translating it yields CASRTSRDSPYGYTF.

This chain uses TRBV5-4 with TRBJ2-3; tentative D call: TRBD1 (6 bases). There are 15 residues in the CDR3. The V end lost 5 bases, the J end lost 2 bases, and 15 bases lay between the germline ends. Germline assignment: CDR1 SGHNT and CDR2 YYREEE (reference sequence). The DNA of the CDR3 is TGTGCCAGCAGTAAGAACAGGGAAGACACAGATACGCAGTATTTT. It encodes CASSKNREDTDTQYF.